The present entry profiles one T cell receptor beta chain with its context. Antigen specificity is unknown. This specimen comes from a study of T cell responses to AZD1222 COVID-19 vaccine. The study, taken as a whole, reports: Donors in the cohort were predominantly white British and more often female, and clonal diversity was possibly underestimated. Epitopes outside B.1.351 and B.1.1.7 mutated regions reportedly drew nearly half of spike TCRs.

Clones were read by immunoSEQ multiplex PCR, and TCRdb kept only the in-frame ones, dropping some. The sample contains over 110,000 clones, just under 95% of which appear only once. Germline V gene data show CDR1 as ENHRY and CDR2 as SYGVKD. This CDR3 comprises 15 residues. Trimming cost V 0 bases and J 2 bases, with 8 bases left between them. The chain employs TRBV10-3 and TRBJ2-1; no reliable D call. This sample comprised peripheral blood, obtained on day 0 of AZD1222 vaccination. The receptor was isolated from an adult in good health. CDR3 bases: TGTGCCATCAGTGAGTCGCACGGAACCTACAATGAGCAGTTCTTC. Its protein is CAISESHGTYNEQFF.